The 23 T cell receptor beta chains given below trace back to one sample, sequenced in a study of T cell responses to AZD1222 COVID-19 vaccine. Some clones are missing from TCRdb's copy, which holds only in-frame ones; the method was immunoSEQ multiplex PCR. The table includes 100,000 to 120,000 clones, about 94% detected once. The source was peripheral blood, collected 28 days after the second AZD1222 dose. The receptors originated from an adult who received the AZD1222 COVID-19 vaccine.

This chain uses TRBV5-1 with TRBJ2-7, with 8 bases lining up with TRBD1. Germline V gene data show CDR1 as SGHRS and CDR2 as YFSETQ. The CDR3 is made up of 13 amino acids. V was clipped by 8 bases and J by 4 bases; unmatched bases: 8. CDR3 nucleotide sequence: TGCGCCAGTGGGACAGGAAATCAGTACGAGCAGTACTTC. Encoded protein: CASGTGNQYEQYF. Combining the CDR3 with reference TRBV5-1 and TRBJ2-7 gives the whole variable domain KAGVTQTPRYLIKTRGQQVTLSCSPISGHRSVSWYQQTPGQGLQFLFEYFSETQRNKGNFPGRFSGRQFSNSRSEMNVSTLELGDSALYLCASGTGNQYEQYFGPGTRLTVT.

The rearrangement joins TRBV27 to TRBJ2-1, with no clear D. The germline gives CDR1 MNHEY, CDR2 SMNVEV (reference sequence). Trimming left V 0 bases short and J 0 bases short, with 18 bases between. The CDR3 runs to 19 residues. The CDR3 sequence is CASSLSGRSKGSSYNEQFF. The CDR3 coding sequence is TGTGCCAGCAGTTTATCGGGCAGGTCCAAGGGTAGCTCCTACAATGAGCAGTTCTTC.

The CDR3 protein is CASSFTQAYGYTF. CDR3 sequence (DNA): TGTGCCAGCAGCTTTACCCAGGCCTATGGCTACACCTTC. This chain uses TRBV5-4 with TRBJ1-2; D not resolved. Per germline, CDR1 SGHNT and CDR2 YYREEE (reference sequence). The CDR3 runs to 13 residues. V lost 2 bases to trimming and J lost 4 bases, with 9 bases between them.

This chain connects TRBV3-1 (or the pseudogene TRBV3-2) to TRBJ1-1, with D perhaps TRBD1 (5 bases). This CDR3 is built from 14 residues. Germline V lookup: CDR1 LGHDT, CDR2 YNNKEL (reference sequence). Trimming removed 9 bases at V and 0 bases at J, with 14 bases between. The CDR3 is CASTRGIMNTEAFF. The CDR3 nucleotides are TGTGCCAGTACCCGGGGGATCATGAACACTGAAGCTTTCTTT.

The chain joins TRBV2 to TRBJ2-1; D perhaps matches TRBD1 (6 bases). The CDR3 loop spans 15 amino acids. CDR1 and CDR2 (germline): SNHLY, FYNNEI. With 7 bases removed from V and 10 bases from J, the gap between germline ends came to 23 bases. CDR3 region: CASTPPQGRTREQFF. The DNA of the CDR3 is TGTGCCAGCACTCCCCCCCAGGGGAGAACAAGGGAGCAGTTCTTC.

This chain joins TRBV19 and TRBJ2-7, with 10 bases lining up with TRBD1. The CDR3 spans 15 residues. The V and J ends lost 2 bases and 3 bases, in that order; junction bases with no gene match: 4. CDR1 is LNHDA and CDR2 is SQIVND in the germline V gene (reference sequence). CDR3 bases: TGTGCCAGTAGTATACGCGGGACAGGGGTCTACGAGCAGTACTTC. This gives the protein CASSIRGTGVYEQYF.

The chain links TRBV5-8 to TRBJ2-1; D is possibly TRBD2 (8 bases). V lost 6 bases to trimming and J lost 11 bases, with 27 bases between them. Germline assignment: CDR1 SGHTS and CDR2 YDEGEE. The CDR3 spans 16 residues. As DNA, the CDR3 is TGTGCCAGCAACACCCTCAGGGGGAGTAGCGGGGATCAGCAGTTCTTC. Translated, it gives CASNTLRGSSGDQQFF.

The chain joins TRBV19 to TRBJ1-1, with no clear D. V was clipped by 5 bases and J by 3 bases, with 19 bases between them. The germline V gene has CDR1 LNHDA and CDR2 SQIVND (reference sequence). The CDR3 loop spans 16 amino acids. The CDR3 sequence: CASSLHTLFRDTEAFF. The CDR3, as DNA: TGTGCCAGTAGTCTTCACACGTTATTTAGGGACACTGAAGCTTTCTTT.

The rearrangement joins TRBV12-3 or TRBV12-4 to TRBJ1-1, with D possibly matching TRBD1 (6 bases). With 5 bases removed from V and 7 bases from J, the gap between germline ends came to 11 bases. The CDR3 is 12 residues long. The CDR3: CASSLWTVEAFF. The CDR3, as DNA: TGTGCCAGCAGTCTCTGGACAGTTGAAGCTTTCTTT.

The chain joins TRBV21-1 to TRBJ2-1; the table's D call, TRBD2, was not checked against the DNA. TRBV21-1 is a recognized pseudogene. This CDR3 is built from 14 residues. The CDR3 nucleotides read TGTGCCAGCAGCGCGGGAGGCCAAGGGCGGAGGCAGTTCTTC. Encoded protein: CASSAGGQGRRQFF.

This clone has only one observation. This rearrangement joins TRBV7-9 to TRBJ1-1; D is unresolved. Germline loops: CDR1 SEHNR, CDR2 FQNEAQ (reference sequence). This CDR3 is 12 amino acids long. Between the trimmed V and J ends, which lost 5 bases and 1 base, there was a span of 5 bases. CDR3 nucleotide sequence: TGTGCCAGCAGCACCGGGAACACTGAAGCTTTCTTT. It yields the protein CASSTGNTEAFF.

The chain joins TRBV6-1 to TRBJ1-5; D may be TRBD1 (5 bases). V was pared by 2 bases and J by 7 bases, with 9 bases between. The CDR3 covers 13 residues. The germline CDR1 and CDR2 sequences are MNHNS and SASEGT. CDR3 loop: CASSERGGQPQHF. For the CDR3, the DNA is TGTGCCAGCAGTGAACGGGGCGGGCAGCCCCAGCATTTT.

The CDR3 nucleotides read TGTGCCAGCACCTCGGGGGGGACGGTCTATGGCTACACCTTC. Its protein is CASTSGGTVYGYTF. The chain links TRBV6-5 to TRBJ1-2, with a weak D call TRBD1 (5 bases). V shed 7 bases and J shed 4 bases, with 16 bases lying between them. Germline CDR1 reads MNHEY; CDR2 reads SVGAGI. This CDR3 is 14 amino acids long.

The V and J genes are TRBV25-1 and TRBJ2-1, with 10 bases matching TRBD1. This CDR3 has 15 residues. Germline CDR1 reads MGHDK; CDR2 reads SYGVNS. The trim removed 3 bases at V and 6 bases at J, leaving 5 bases unmatched. CDR3 in amino acids: CASSETGGISNEQFF. The CDR3 region has the DNA TGTGCCAGCAGTGAGACAGGGGGCATCTCCAATGAGCAGTTCTTC.

This chain links TRBV10-2 with TRBJ1-4, with a weak D call TRBD1 (5 bases). Germline CDR1 reads WSHSY; CDR2 reads SAAADI. This CDR3 region has 15 residues. The V and J ends lost 0 bases and 2 bases respectively, with 7 bases between them. The CDR3 DNA sequence: TGCGCCAGCAGTGAGTCAAGGGGCACTAATGAAAAACTGTTTTTT. Translation gives CASSESRGTNEKLFF.

In nucleotides, the CDR3 is TGTGCCAGTAGGGGTTGGACGGCAGATCCCTATGGCTACACCTTC. The encoded protein is CASRGWTADPYGYTF. This chain joins TRBV19 and TRBJ1-2; D remains unclear. The V end was cut by 6 bases, the J end by 4 bases, with 18 bases between. Germline CDR1 and CDR2: LNHDA and SQIVND (reference sequence). The CDR3 spans 15 residues.

The gene calls are TRBV27 and TRBJ2-3; 9 nucleotides line up with TRBD2. This CDR3 contains 14 residues. V lost 3 bases to trimming and J lost 11 bases; unmatched junction nucleotides: 9. Germline loops: CDR1 MNHEY, CDR2 SMNVEV (reference sequence). In DNA form, the CDR3 reads TGTGCCAGCAGTTTTGGTAGCGGGAGCTACGGGCAGTATTTT. Its translation is CASSFGSGSYGQYF.

The chain links TRBV7-2 to TRBJ1-1; no firm D call. The germline V gene has CDR1 SGHTA and CDR2 FQGNSA. This CDR3 is 14 amino acids long. V lost 1 base and J lost 4, with 10 bases in between. DNA of the CDR3: TGTGCCAGCAGCTTAGAAATATCGAGCACTGAAGCTTTCTTT. Protein sequence: CASSLEISSTEAFF.

The table lists this clone with a count of one. The chain uses TRBV5-1 and TRBJ1-4, with 12 bases matching TRBD1. Per germline, CDR1 SGHRS and CDR2 YFSETQ. The CDR3 covers 15 residues. The trim removed 0 bases at V and 7 bases at J, leaving 1 base unmatched. The CDR3 DNA sequence: TGCGCCAGCAGCTTGGGGGACAGGGGGCCTGAAAAACTGTTTTTT. Encoded protein: CASSLGDRGPEKLFF.

The chain uses TRBV18 and TRBJ2-2, with D perhaps being TRBD1 or TRBD2 (5 bases each). Trimming removed 1 base at V and 4 bases at J, with 10 bases between. CDR3 length: 15 amino acids. Germline V gene data show CDR1 as KGHSH and CDR2 as LQKENI. CDR3 sequence: CASSPLPGATGELFF. CDR3 DNA: TGTGCCAGCTCACCACTCCCCGGGGCCACCGGGGAGCTGTTTTTT.

The genes are TRBV23-1 and TRBJ1-2; D remains ambiguous. TRBV23-1 is marked as an open reading frame, function uncertain. V was trimmed by 7 bases and J by 4 bases, leaving 13 bases between them. The CDR3 sequence is 13 residues long. CDR3: CASKSTDLYGYTF. CDR3 sequence (DNA): TGCGCCAGCAAATCAACCGATCTCTATGGCTACACCTTC.

The chain uses TRBV5-1 and TRBJ2-1; 10 nucleotides line up with TRBD2. CDR3 length equals 18 residues. Germline-derived CDR1 and CDR2 are SGHRS and YFSETQ. With V trimmed by 0 bases and J by 9 bases, 15 bases remained unmatched. The CDR3 nucleotides read TGCGCCAGCAGCTTGGCCGCTAGCGGGAGATTAAGAAATGGTGAGCAGTTCTTC. This gives the protein CASSLAASGRLRNGEQFF.

This chain links TRBV30 with TRBJ1-2; unclear D gene. Trimming removed 7 bases at V and 8 bases at J, with 23 bases between. The CDR3 consists of 14 residues. Germline V gene sequence: CDR1 GTSNPN, CDR2 SVGIG (reference sequence). CDR3 sequence reads: CAFRAFPVYGGYTF. As DNA, the CDR3 is TGTGCCTTCCGGGCCTTCCCGGTTTACGGGGGCTACACCTTC.